The clone carrying this T cell receptor (beta chain) has only a few counts. Stated time point: after dendritic cell vaccination, including at tumor progression/relapse. Selection required adequate fresh-frozen tumor tissue plus more than two years' survival data. This entry is derived from a study of glioma-infiltrating T cells after dendritic cell vaccination. As for the study in general: Dendritic cell vaccination trial patients had either newly diagnosed or recurrent glioblastoma. Autologous tumor lysate-pulsed dendritic cell vaccination was given between about 2003 and 2013.

Amplification used 60 V beta primers and 13 J beta primers. The protocol was immunoSEQ multiplex PCR, while the TCRdb copy is restricted to in-frame clones and leaves out a portion. The sample records 91,000 or so clones, approximately 80% being singletons. Germline loops: CDR1 WNHNN, CDR2 SYGVQD (reference sequence). The CDR3 has 15 amino acids. Losses at the gene ends were 1 base for V and 10 bases for J; bases not matched to a gene: 7. The source is a human donor with glioblastoma. The sample consisted of blood, taken after dendritic cell vaccination. The chain carries TRBV10-1 and TRBJ2-1, with 10 bases identical to TRBD2. CDR3 sequence: CASSEYSSGRSEQFF. The CDR3 coding sequence is TGCGCCAGCAGTGAGTATTCTAGCGGGAGATCCGAGCAGTTCTTC.